This TCR beta chain came from a study of regulatory T cells in long-lasting Graves disease. Study-wide points: Authors noted too few samples as a limitation. In persistent patients, shared public clonotypes (roughly 2,700) outnumbered those in new patients (around 1,000).

Both iRepertoire HTBI primers and Arm-PCR of CDR3 regions were used to build the TCR beta libraries. TCRdb redid the calling of the multiplex PCR reads with MiXCR, one entry per CDR3 protein. Of about 540,000 distinct CDR3 sequences in the sample, about 13% were seen once. This clonotype was counted between two and nine times. Its specificity is unknown. The ends lost 4 bases at V and 8 bases at J; junction bases unmatched: 4. The CDR3 covers 13 residues. The V gene's germline CDR1 is KGHDR and CDR2 SFDVKD. Described time point: newly diagnosed GD, antithyroid drugs for less than 3 months. After RNA was extracted from PBMCs, the TCR library was made from it. These data were also reused for a study on T cells in Graves' hyperthyroidism and ophthalmopathy. That paper adds: An absence of ophthalmopathy progression within 18 months meant stable Graves' hyperthyroidism.

The clonotype originates from a man aged 30-40 years with Graves disease. The source material was peripheral blood mononuclear cells (PBMCs), sampled at new diagnosis, from a patient treated with antithyroid drugs. V and J are TRBV24-1 and TRBJ1-2; 9 nucleotides match TRBD1. DNA of the CDR3: TGTGCCACCAGTGAGGGACAGGGTCGAGGCTACACCTTC. Translated: CATSEGQGRGYTF.